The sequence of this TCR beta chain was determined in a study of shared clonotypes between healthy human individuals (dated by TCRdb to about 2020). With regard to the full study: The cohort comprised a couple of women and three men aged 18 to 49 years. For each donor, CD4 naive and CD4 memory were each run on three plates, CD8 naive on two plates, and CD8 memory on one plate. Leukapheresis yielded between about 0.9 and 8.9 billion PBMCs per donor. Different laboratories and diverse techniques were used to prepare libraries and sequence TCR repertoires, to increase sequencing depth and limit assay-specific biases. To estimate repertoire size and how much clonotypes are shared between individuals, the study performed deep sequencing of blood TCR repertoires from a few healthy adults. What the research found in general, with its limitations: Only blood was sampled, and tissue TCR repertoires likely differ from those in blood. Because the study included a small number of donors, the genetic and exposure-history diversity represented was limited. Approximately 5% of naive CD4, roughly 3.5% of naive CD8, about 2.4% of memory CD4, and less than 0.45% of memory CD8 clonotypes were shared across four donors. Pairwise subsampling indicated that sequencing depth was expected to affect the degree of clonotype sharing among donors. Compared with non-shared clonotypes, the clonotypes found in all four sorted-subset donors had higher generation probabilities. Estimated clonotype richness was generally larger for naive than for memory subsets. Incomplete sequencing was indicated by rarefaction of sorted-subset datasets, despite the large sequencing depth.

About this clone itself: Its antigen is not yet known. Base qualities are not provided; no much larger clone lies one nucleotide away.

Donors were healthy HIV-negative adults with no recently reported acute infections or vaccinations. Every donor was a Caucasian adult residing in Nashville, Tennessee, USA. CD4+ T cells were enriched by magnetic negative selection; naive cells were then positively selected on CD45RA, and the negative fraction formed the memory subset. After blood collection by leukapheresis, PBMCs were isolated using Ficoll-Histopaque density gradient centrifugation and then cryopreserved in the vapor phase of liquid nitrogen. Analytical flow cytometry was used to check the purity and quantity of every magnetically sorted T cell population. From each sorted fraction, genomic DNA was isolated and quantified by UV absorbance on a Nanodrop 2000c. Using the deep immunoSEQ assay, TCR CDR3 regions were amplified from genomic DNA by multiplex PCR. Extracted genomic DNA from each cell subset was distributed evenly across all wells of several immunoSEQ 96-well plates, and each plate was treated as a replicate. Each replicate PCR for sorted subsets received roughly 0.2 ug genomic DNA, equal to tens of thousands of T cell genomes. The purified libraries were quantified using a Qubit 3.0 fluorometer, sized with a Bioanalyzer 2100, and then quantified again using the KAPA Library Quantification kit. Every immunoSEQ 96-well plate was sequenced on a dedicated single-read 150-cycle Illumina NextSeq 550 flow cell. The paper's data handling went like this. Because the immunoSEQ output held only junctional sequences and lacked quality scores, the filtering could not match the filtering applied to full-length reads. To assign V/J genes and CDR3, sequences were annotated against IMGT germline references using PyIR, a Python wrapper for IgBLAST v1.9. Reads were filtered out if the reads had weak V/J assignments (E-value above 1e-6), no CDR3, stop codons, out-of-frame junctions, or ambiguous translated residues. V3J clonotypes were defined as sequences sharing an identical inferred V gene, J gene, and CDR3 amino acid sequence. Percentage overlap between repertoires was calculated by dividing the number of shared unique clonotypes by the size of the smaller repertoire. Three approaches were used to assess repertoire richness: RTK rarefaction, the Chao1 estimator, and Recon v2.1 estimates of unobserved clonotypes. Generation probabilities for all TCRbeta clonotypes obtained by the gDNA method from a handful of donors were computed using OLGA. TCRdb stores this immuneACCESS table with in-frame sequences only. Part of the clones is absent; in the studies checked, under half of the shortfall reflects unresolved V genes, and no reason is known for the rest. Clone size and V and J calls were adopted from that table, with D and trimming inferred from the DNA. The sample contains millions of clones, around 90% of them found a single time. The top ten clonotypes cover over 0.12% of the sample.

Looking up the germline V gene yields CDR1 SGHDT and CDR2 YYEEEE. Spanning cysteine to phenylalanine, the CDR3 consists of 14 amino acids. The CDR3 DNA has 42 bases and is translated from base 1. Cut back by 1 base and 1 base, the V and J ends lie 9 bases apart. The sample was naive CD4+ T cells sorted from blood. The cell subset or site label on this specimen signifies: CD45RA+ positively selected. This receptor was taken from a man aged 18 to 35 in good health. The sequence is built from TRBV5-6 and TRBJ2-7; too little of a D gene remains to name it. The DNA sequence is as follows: TGTGCCAGCAGCTTGTACACCCTATCCTACGAGCAGTACTTC. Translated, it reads CASSLYTLSYEQYF.